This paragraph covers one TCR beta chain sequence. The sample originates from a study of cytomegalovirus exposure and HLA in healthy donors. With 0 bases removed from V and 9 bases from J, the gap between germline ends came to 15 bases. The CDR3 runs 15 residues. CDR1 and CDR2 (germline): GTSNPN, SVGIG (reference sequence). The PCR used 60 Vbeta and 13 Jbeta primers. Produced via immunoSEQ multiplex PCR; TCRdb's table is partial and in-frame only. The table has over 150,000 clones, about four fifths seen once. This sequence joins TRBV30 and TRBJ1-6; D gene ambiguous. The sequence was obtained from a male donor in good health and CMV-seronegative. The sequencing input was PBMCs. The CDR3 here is CAWSVGRREGSPLHF. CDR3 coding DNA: TGTGCCTGGAGTGTAGGGCGGCGGGAGGGTTCACCCCTCCACTTT.